This paragraph covers one TCR beta chain sequence. Its antigen has not been determined. No quality values exist for individual bases; no much larger clone is one base distant. CD8 naive samples were CD45RO-negative cells positively selected for CCR7, giving a CD45RA+CCR7+ population that excluded TemRA cells. The donors were healthy, HIV-negative adults who had no recently reported acute infections or vaccinations. Only Caucasian adults living in Nashville, Tennessee, USA were represented among the donors. Blood was collected by leukapheresis, and PBMCs were isolated by Ficoll-Histopaque density gradient centrifugation and then cryopreserved in liquid nitrogen vapor phase. Analytical flow cytometry was used to check the purity and quantity of every magnetically sorted T cell population. Genomic DNA was isolated from every sorted fraction and measured by UV absorbance on a Nanodrop 2000c. The data originate from a study of shared clonotypes between healthy human individuals (dated by TCRdb to the early 2020s). With respect to the entire study: A few men and two women, aged 18 to 49 years, made up the cohort. For each donor, three plates each were used for CD4 naive and CD4 memory, two plates were used for CD8 naive, and one plate was used for CD8 memory. To increase sequencing depth and limit assay-specific biases, different laboratories used diverse techniques to prepare libraries and sequence TCR repertoires. To estimate repertoire size and how much clonotype sharing occurs between individuals, the study deeply sequenced the blood TCR repertoires of roughly 5 healthy adults. Each donor's leukapheresis produced roughly between roughly 0.85 and 9 billion PBMCs.

Overall study results and their limits: Incomplete sequencing was indicated by rarefaction of sorted-subset datasets, despite the large sequencing depth. Sampling was restricted to blood, and TCR repertoires in tissues likely differ from the TCR repertoires found in blood. Compared with non-shared clonotypes, the clonotypes found in all four sorted-subset donors had higher generation probabilities. Sharing across a handful of donors was observed for around 5% of naive CD4, less than 4% of naive CD8, roughly 2.3% of memory CD4, and about 0.39% of memory CD8 clonotypes. The genetic and exposure-history diversity represented was limited by the small number of donors. Estimated clonotype richness was generally larger for naive than for memory subsets. Based on pairwise subsampling, the degree of clonotype sharing among donors was expected to be affected by sequencing depth.

Using the deep immunoSEQ assay, multiplex PCR amplified TCR CDR3 regions from genomic DNA. Extracted genomic DNA from each cell subset was spread evenly across all wells of several immunoSEQ 96-well plates, with each plate serving as a replicate. For sorted subsets, 150 to 250 ng genomic DNA, equal to tens of thousands of T cell genomes, was loaded into each replicate PCR. The purified libraries were quantified using a Qubit 3.0 fluorometer, sized with a Bioanalyzer 2100, and then quantified again using the KAPA Library Quantification kit. Every immunoSEQ 96-well plate was sequenced on a dedicated single-read 150-cycle Illumina NextSeq 550 flow cell. Regarding the original processing steps: Because the immunoSEQ output included only junctional sequences and no quality scores, the filtering could not be the same as the filtering used for full-length reads. To assign V/J genes and CDR3, sequences were annotated against IMGT germline references using PyIR, a Python wrapper for IgBLAST v1.9. Any read was removed if the V/J assignment was weak (E-value above 1e-6), the CDR3 was missing, or the read contained stop codons, out-of-frame junctions, or ambiguous translated residues. V3J clonotypes were defined as sequences sharing an identical inferred V gene, J gene, and CDR3 amino acid sequence. To compute the percentage overlap between repertoires, the number of shared unique clonotypes was divided by the size of the smaller repertoire. RTK rarefaction, the Chao1 estimator, and Recon v2.1 estimates of unobserved clonotypes were used to assess repertoire richness. Generation probabilities were computed with OLGA for all TCRbeta clonotypes obtained by the gDNA method from a handful of donors. TCRdb's version of the immuneACCESS table is confined to in-frame rearrangements and falls short of the full clone set. An unresolved V gene accounts for under half of the shortfall where checked; the remainder is of unknown origin. Clone size and V and J calls were adopted from that table, with D and trimming inferred from the DNA. In all, the sample holds some 2 million clones, and just under 95% of those were seen once. The biggest ten clones account for approximately 1% of the sample.

This receptor was taken from a man between 18 and 35 years old in good health. The specimen was naive CD8+ T cells sorted from blood. Per the publication, the cell subset or site label means: CD45RA+CCR7+.

In nucleotides, the sequence is TGTGCCAGTAGTATAGTAGCCAATAGCAATCAGCCCCAGCATTTT. Protein translation: CASSIVANSNQPQHF. Recombination joined TRBV19 with TRBJ1-5, with the D gene call left open. For CDR1 and CDR2, the germline V gene (reference sequence) lists LNHDA and SQIVND. At the junction V is shortened by 1 base and J by 0 bases, with 7 bases in between. Counted from cysteine to phenylalanine, this CDR3 has 15 amino acids. Just the 45-base CDR3 DNA is kept, in frame starting at base 1.